This T cell receptor (beta chain) was identified in a study of cytomegalovirus exposure and HLA in healthy donors. Whole-study context: Earlier sequencing of about 179 million T cells yielded approximately 120 million unique TCR beta sequences. Study-level results: Association of a missense DCLRE1C variant with TCR beta V- and J-gene trimming was reported in a later analysis. When analyzed later, the rates of TCR association showed variation by HLA locus, with DRB1 the most and HLA-C the fewest. Researchers reported from a later analysis that most CMV-associated TCR beta chains appeared HLA-restricted.

The CDR3 length is 14 residues. Germline CDR1 and CDR2: GTSNPN and SVGIG (reference sequence). J lost 5 bases, V lost 0 bases, and 6 bases had no gene match. As concerns this clone: Its target is unknown.

The PCR used 60 Vbeta and 13 Jbeta primers. Measured with immunoSEQ multiplex PCR; TCRdb has only the in-frame clones, and not every one. In all, the sample yields 100,000 to 150,000 clones. The chain links TRBV30 to TRBJ2-5; 7 bases match TRBD1. The sequence came from a woman aged 40-49 years in good health and CMV-seropositive. The sequenced material came from PBMCs. This CDR3 is CAWSVIEQGETQYF. The CDR3 DNA follows: TGTGCCTGGAGTGTAATAGAACAGGGGGAGACCCAGTACTTC.